The 22 T cell receptor beta chains presented below share a single source sample, sequenced in a study of T cell changes during pregnancy in multiple sclerosis. Assay: immunoSEQ multiplex PCR; the TCRdb copy retains only in-frame clones and omits some. The repertoire includes roughly 80,000 clones, roughly 90% of them detected once, and 1.9% sits in the top ten. Source: peripheral blood, taken before pregnancy. These receptors were obtained from a female donor with multiple sclerosis, enrolled in a pregnancy study.

This rearrangement joins TRBV19 to TRBJ2-1, with D perhaps matching TRBD1 (6 bases). The CDR3 is made up of 16 amino acids. Trimming took off 7 bases at V and 8 bases at J, with 24 bases between the two ends. Per germline, CDR1 LNHDA and CDR2 SQIVND (reference sequence). The CDR3 region is CASTASAGVESHEQFF. The CDR3 DNA follows: TGTGCCAGTACAGCATCGGCAGGGGTCGAGTCCCATGAGCAGTTCTTC. Complete variable domain (other parts from reference TRBV19 and TRBJ2-1): DGGITQSPKYLFRKEGQNVTLSCEQNLNHDAMYWYRQDPGQGLRLIYYSQIVNDFQKGDIAEGYSVSREKKESFPLTVTSAQKNPTAFYLCASTASAGVESHEQFFGPGTRLTVL.

The V gene is TRBV5-1, the J gene TRBJ1-1; D possibly corresponds to TRBD1 (5 bases). The CDR3 length is 13 residues. In germline, CDR1 is SGHRS, CDR2 YFSETQ. V was clipped by 8 bases and J by 1 base, with 12 bases between them. The CDR3 coding sequence is TGCGCCAGTAAGGACAACGCGAACACTGAAGCTTTCTTT. It specifies CASKDNANTEAFF.

V gene TRBV6-5 combines with J gene TRBJ2-3, with D uncertain. Per germline, CDR1 MNHEY and CDR2 SVGAGI. Trimming removed 3 bases from V and 4 bases from J, with 14 bases in between. The CDR3 runs to 15 residues. CDR3 sequence: CASSYSPLMADTQYF. The CDR3 DNA sequence: TGTGCCAGCAGTTATTCCCCACTAATGGCAGATACGCAGTATTTT.

The V and J genes are TRBV4-3 and TRBJ2-7, with D maybe TRBD1 (6 bases). Trimming stripped 1 base from V and 0 bases from J, with 13 bases between. This CDR3 is 16 amino acids long. Germline loops: CDR1 LGHNA, CDR2 YSLEER. CDR3 loop: CASSQAWTASSYEQYF. For the CDR3, the DNA is TGCGCCAGCAGCCAAGCGTGGACAGCTTCCTCCTACGAGCAGTACTTC.

This chain joins TRBV30 and TRBJ2-7; D not certain. This CDR3 is built from 13 residues. The germline V and J ends were trimmed by 0 bases and 5 bases, with 11 bases remaining between them. Germline V gene sequence: CDR1 GTSNPN, CDR2 SVGIG (reference sequence). CDR3 in DNA: TGTGCCTGGAGTGTAGCTAGGATCGACGAGCAGTACTTC. As protein: CAWSVARIDEQYF.

The chain has TRBV7-2 and TRBJ2-3; D is unclear. Germline V gives CDR1 SGHTA, CDR2 FQGNSA. The CDR3 is 15 residues long. V shed 6 bases and J shed 5 bases, with 18 bases lying between them. CDR3 sequence reads: CASSFAVVREDTQYF. The CDR3 coding sequence is TGTGCCAGCAGTTTTGCCGTAGTGCGTGAAGATACGCAGTATTTT.

The chain combines TRBV30 with TRBJ1-6; the D gene is possibly TRBD1 (6 bases). Germline CDR1 reads GTSNPN; CDR2 reads SVGIG (reference sequence). The germline V and J ends were trimmed by 3 bases and 0 bases, with 6 bases remaining between them. The CDR3 has 14 residues. In DNA, the CDR3 is TGTGCCTGGAGGGACAGCTCCTATAATTCACCCCTCCACTTT. Translated: CAWRDSSYNSPLHF.

The genes are TRBV6-5 and TRBJ2-7, with TRBD1 matching over 8 bases. Germline assignment: CDR1 MNHEY and CDR2 SVGAGI. V trimming: 2 bases; J trimming: 5 bases; junction bases outside the gene matches: 8. The CDR3 is 15 amino acids. This CDR3 is CASSYGQGPPNEQYF. DNA for the CDR3: TGTGCCAGCAGTTACGGACAGGGTCCACCTAACGAGCAGTACTTC.

This clone is classed as medium-sized (0.01 to 0.1%). The chain joins TRBV4-3 to TRBJ1-6; D may be TRBD1 (5 bases). The CDR3 is 16 amino acids. Germline CDR1 reads LGHNA; CDR2 reads YSLEER. V shed 3 bases and J shed 9 bases, with 18 bases lying between them. CDR3: CASSQSSERGGSPLHF. For the CDR3, the DNA is TGCGCCAGCAGCCAGTCCTCGGAGCGGGGGGGTTCACCCCTCCACTTT.

J is TRBJ1-5 and V is TRBV19; TRBD1 matches at 8 bases. Germline V gene lookup returns CDR1 LNHDA and CDR2 SQIVND (reference sequence). The ends lost 10 bases at V and 4 bases at J; junction bases unmatched: 6. The CDR3 length is 13 residues. CDR3 nucleotides: TGTGCCACGTCCCGGGACAGGAATCAGCCCCAGCATTTT. This translates into CATSRDRNQPQHF.

This chain connects TRBV5-1 to TRBJ2-1, with 9 bases identical to TRBD1. Germline V gives CDR1 SGHRS, CDR2 YFSETQ. The CDR3 loop spans 15 amino acids. The V segment lost 1 base and the J segment 3 bases; nucleotides outside the gene matches: 2. The CDR3 region is CASSLSGQGYNEQFF. The CDR3 nucleotides read TGCGCCAGCAGCTTGTCGGGACAGGGCTACAATGAGCAGTTCTTC.

The chain recombines TRBV5-1 with TRBJ1-4, with 7 nucleotides matching TRBD1. CDR1 is SGHRS, CDR2 YFSETQ, per germline. V dropped 1 base and J dropped 7; count of bases not matched to a gene: 13. The CDR3 contains 17 residues. In nucleotides, the CDR3 is TGCGCCAGCAGCTTGAGAGAGATTGGGACAGATAGTGAAAAACTGTTTTTT. Translating it yields CASSLREIGTDSEKLFF.

The V gene is TRBV7-9, the J gene TRBJ1-1, with 7 bases that match TRBD1. The J segment lost 4 bases and the V segment lost 5 bases, leaving 7 bases of the junction unmatched. Germline lookup yields CDR1 SEHNR and CDR2 FQNEAQ (reference sequence). CDR3 size: 14 residues. CDR3 nucleotide sequence: TGTGCCAGCAGCGTACAGGGGACGGGCACTGAAGCTTTCTTT. It is translated as CASSVQGTGTEAFF. The full variable domain, rest sourced from reference TRBV7-9 and TRBJ1-1, is DTGVSQNPRHKITKRGQNVTFRCDPISEHNRLYWYRQTLGQGPEFLTYFQNEAQLEKSRLLSDRFSAERPKGSFSTLEIQRTEQGDSAMYLCASSVQGTGTEAFFGQGTRLTVV.

This clone has a handful of counts. This chain joins TRBV7-2 and TRBJ1-6; D perhaps matches TRBD1 (6 bases). The CDR3 runs to 14 residues. The V gene's germline CDR1 is SGHTA and CDR2 FQGNSA. Trimming stripped 6 bases from V and 7 bases from J, with 13 bases between. The CDR3, as DNA: TGTGCCAGCAGTTACAGGGATCCGAATTCACCCCTCCACTTT. It specifies CASSYRDPNSPLHF.

A single count supports this clone. The chain links TRBV19 to TRBJ2-6, with 9 bases that match TRBD1. With V trimmed by 5 bases and J by 0 bases, 11 bases remained unmatched. Per germline, CDR1 LNHDA and CDR2 SQIVND (reference sequence). This CDR3 spans 19 amino acids. The CDR3 protein is CASSQRGGQGFSGANVLTF. The CDR3 region has the DNA TGTGCCAGTAGTCAGAGGGGGGGACAGGGCTTCTCTGGGGCCAACGTCCTGACTTTC.

The genes are TRBV6-1 and TRBJ1-5; D gene uncertain. This CDR3 spans 15 amino acids. V lost 1 base, J lost 2 bases, and 9 bases lay in between. Germline lookup yields CDR1 MNHNS and CDR2 SASEGT. The CDR3, as DNA: TGTGCCAGCAGTGAAGGCGGGTCCGGCAATCAGCCCCAGCATTTT. Translation gives CASSEGGSGNQPQHF.

The chain carries TRBV5-1 and TRBJ2-3; 7 bases fit TRBD1. V lost 0 bases to trimming and J lost 4 bases; unmatched junction nucleotides: 5. Germline V gene lookup returns CDR1 SGHRS and CDR2 YFSETQ. The CDR3 is 15 amino acids. The CDR3 here is CASSLGDRVPDTQYF. In DNA, the CDR3 is TGCGCCAGCAGCTTGGGCGACAGGGTACCAGATACGCAGTATTTT.

The CDR3 coding sequence is TGTGCCAGCAGCCTCGGCGGGGGGCCGTTCATGCACGAGCAGTACTTC. It codes for CASSLGGGPFMHEQYF. This sequence joins TRBV7-2 and TRBJ2-7; 8 bases map to TRBD2. This CDR3 is 16 amino acids long. Germline V gives CDR1 SGHTA, CDR2 FQGNSA. V gave up 5 bases and J gave up 5 bases; unmatched junction bases: 14. Drawing the rest from reference TRBV7-2 and TRBJ2-7, the complete variable domain is GAGVSQSPSNKVTEKGKDVELRCDPISGHTALYWYRQSLGQGLEFLIYFQGNSAPDKSGLPSDRFSAERTGGSVSTLTIQRTQQEDSAVYLCASSLGGGPFMHEQYFGPGTRLTVT.

For the CDR3, the DNA is TGTGCCATCAGTGAGTCGAGGTACGAGCAGTACTTC. This encodes CAISESRYEQYF. The chain employs TRBV10-3 and TRBJ2-7; D unresolved. The germline V and J ends were trimmed by 0 bases and 4 bases, with 4 bases remaining between them. Germline V gene data show CDR1 as ENHRY and CDR2 as SYGVKD. The CDR3 is 12 amino acids.

V usage is TRBV6-1 and J usage is TRBJ1-5, with no clear D. With 7 bases removed from V and 5 bases from J, the gap between germline ends came to 12 bases. CDR3 length equals 13 residues. CDR1 and CDR2 from the germline V gene are MNHNS and SASEGT. CDR3 amino acids: CASKRDHDQPQHF. CDR3 sequence (DNA): TGTGCCAGCAAGAGGGATCACGATCAGCCCCAGCATTTT.

The chain uses TRBV2 and TRBJ1-5; 10 bases fit TRBD1. The CDR3 extends over 14 amino acids. Germline lookup yields CDR1 SNHLY and CDR2 FYNNEI. J lost 6 bases, V lost 4 bases, and 3 bases had no gene match. CDR3 loop: CASSGGTGVQPQHF. As DNA, the CDR3 is TGTGCCAGCAGTGGGGGGACAGGGGTTCAGCCCCAGCATTTT.

The chain links TRBV2 to TRBJ2-7, with 9 bases that match TRBD2. The CDR3 runs to 17 residues. The ends lost 2 bases at V and 3 bases at J; junction bases unmatched: 11. The V gene's germline CDR1 is SNHLY and CDR2 FYNNEI. CDR3 sequence reads: CASSERTMRGGLYEQYF. For the CDR3, the DNA is TGTGCCAGCAGTGAACGGACAATGCGGGGGGGCCTCTACGAGCAGTACTTC.